Each of the 32 T cell receptor beta chains below was sequenced from the same sample in a study of blood T cell repertoires in COVID-19. The method was immunoSEQ multiplex PCR; TCRdb's version includes in-frame clones alone and lacks a portion of them. Among about 100,000 clones listed, over 75% were seen once. What was sequenced was peripheral blood. Source of these receptors: a human donor in a cohort sampled during active COVID-19.

This clone was seen once. This sequence joins TRBV11-2 and TRBJ1-1; weak D call: TRBD1 (6 bases). This CDR3 comprises 16 residues. Germline V gene sequence: CDR1 SGHAT, CDR2 FQNNGV. V was shortened by 1 base and J by 5 bases, with 17 bases between the two germline ends. The CDR3: CASSLGYRERSTEAFF. In DNA form, the CDR3 reads TGTGCCAGCAGCTTAGGTTACAGGGAAAGATCGACTGAAGCTTTCTTT.

This chain uses TRBV5-1 with TRBJ1-1; D may be TRBD1 (5 bases). The CDR3 runs 13 residues. V lost 4 bases and J 4 bases, leaving 11 bases between the germline ends. Germline loops: CDR1 SGHRS, CDR2 YFSETQ. The CDR3 DNA is TGCGCCAGCAGCGCGGACAAAACCACTGAAGCTTTCTTT. Translated: CASSADKTTEAFF.

J is TRBJ1-2 and V is TRBV28; D is perhaps TRBD1 (5 bases). This CDR3 region has 13 residues. Germline V gene data show CDR1 as MDHEN and CDR2 as SYDVKM. V lost 2 bases, J lost 8 bases, and 12 bases lay in between. CDR3: CASSLVADRGYTF. The CDR3 bases are TGTGCCAGCAGTTTAGTGGCAGACAGAGGCTACACCTTC.

This clone turned up a few times. The chain is built from TRBV7-9 and TRBJ2-2; D possibly corresponds to TRBD2 (6 bases). CDR1 is SEHNR and CDR2 is FQNEAQ in the germline V gene (reference sequence). With 6 bases removed from V and 5 bases from J, the gap between germline ends came to 16 bases. This CDR3 has 15 amino acids. CDR3 sequence reads: CASRAPPGGTGELFF. DNA for the CDR3: TGTGCCAGCAGGGCGCCCCCTGGGGGGACCGGGGAGCTGTTTTTT.

The V call is TRBV11-2, the J call TRBJ2-1, with 7 bases matching TRBD2. V lost 1 base, J lost 7 bases, and 13 bases stayed unmatched. This CDR3 has 17 residues. CDR1 SGHAT and CDR2 FQNNGV come from the germline V gene. The chain's CDR3 is CASSLVGAGVLRNEQFF. The DNA of the CDR3 is TGTGCCAGCAGCTTAGTCGGCGCGGGAGTATTGAGGAATGAGCAGTTCTTC.

The chain links TRBV9 to TRBJ2-7; 11 nucleotides align to TRBD2. Germline CDR1 SGDLS, CDR2 YYNGEE. The CDR3 length is 14 residues. V gave up 0 bases and J gave up 10 bases; unmatched junction bases: 6. This CDR3 reads CASSVGNSGRAQYF. CDR3 nucleotide sequence: TGTGCCAGCAGCGTAGGTAATAGCGGGAGGGCCCAGTACTTC. Full variable domain (remainder filled in from reference TRBV9 and TRBJ2-7): DSGVTQTPKHLITATGQRVTLRCSPRSGDLSVYWYQQSLDQGLQFLIQYYNGEERAKGNILERFSAQQFPDLHSELNLSSLELGDSALYFCASSVGNSGRAQYFGPGTRLTVT.

The gene calls are TRBV3-1 (or the pseudogene TRBV3-2) and TRBJ2-7; 10 bases are shared with TRBD2. Unmatched junction bases numbered 7, after V lost 1 base and J lost 4 bases. Germline V gives CDR1 LGHDT, CDR2 YNNKEL (reference sequence). The CDR3 extends over 16 amino acids. Here the CDR3 DNA reads TGTGCCAGCAGCCAAGGGGTTAGCGGGAGGACGTACGAGCAGTACTTC. This encodes CASSQGVSGRTYEQYF.

This chain joins TRBV27 and TRBJ2-7; 7 bases line up with TRBD1. Germline lookup yields CDR1 MNHEY and CDR2 SMNVEV (reference sequence). The V gene end was trimmed by 3 bases and the J gene end by 2 bases; junction bases not matched to a gene: 4. CDR3 size: 14 residues. CDR3 DNA sequence: TGTGCCAGCAGTTTTGGGGACAGACCCTACGAGCAGTACTTC. Its protein is CASSFGDRPYEQYF.

V usage is TRBV5-6 and J usage is TRBJ2-2, with 11 bases that match TRBD1. CDR1 and CDR2 from the germline V gene are SGHDT and YYEEEE. The ends lost 4 bases at V and 5 bases at J; junction bases unmatched: 13. This CDR3 comprises 18 residues. CDR3 residues: CASSPLGQGALRTGELFF. For the CDR3, the DNA is TGTGCCAGCAGCCCCCTCGGACAGGGGGCATTGAGGACCGGGGAGCTGTTTTTT.

CDR3: CASSLESVLIYNEQFF. As DNA, the CDR3 is TGTGCCAGCAGCTTGGAGTCGGTCCTAATCTACAATGAGCAGTTCTTC. The chain couples TRBV5-5 to TRBJ2-1; D is unclear. CDR1 SGHKS and CDR2 YYEKEE come from the germline V gene (reference sequence). Trimming removed 0 bases at V and 3 bases at J, with 13 bases between. This CDR3 has 16 amino acids.

J is TRBJ2-3 and V is TRBV7-8; perhaps TRBD2 as D (6 bases). The V and J ends lost 5 bases and 4 bases respectively, with 13 bases between them. This CDR3 is built from 14 residues. Germline V lookup: CDR1 SGHVS, CDR2 FQNEAQ. CDR3 sequence (DNA): TGTGCCAGCAGCATGGAGGGCCTGGCAGATACGCAGTATTTT. Its protein is CASSMEGLADTQYF.

The table lists this clone with a few counts. This sequence joins TRBV6-1 and TRBJ2-3, with TRBD1 identical over 8 bases. CDR3 size: 16 residues. Germline CDR1 is MNHNS and CDR2 is SASEGT. V lost 0 bases to trimming and J lost 2 bases; unmatched junction nucleotides: 4. The CDR3 reads CASSEAGTGYTDTQYF. In DNA form, the CDR3 reads TGTGCCAGCAGTGAAGCCGGGACAGGCTACACAGATACGCAGTATTTT.

This chain links TRBV5-4 with TRBJ2-1; D may be TRBD1 (6 bases). The CDR3 sequence is 12 residues long. V was pared by 10 bases and J by 7 bases, with 15 bases between. Germline-derived CDR1 and CDR2 are SGHNT and YYREEE (reference sequence). The CDR3 nucleotides are TGTGCCTGGGCGGATACAGGGAATGAGCAGTTCTTC. The encoded protein is CAWADTGNEQFF.

The genes are TRBV4-2 and TRBJ2-2; TRBD2 is a possible D gene (6 bases). This CDR3 spans 16 amino acids. Germline V gene lookup returns CDR1 LGHNA and CDR2 YNFKEQ. Trimming left V 0 bases short and J 0 bases short, with 8 bases between. DNA for the CDR3: TGTGCCAGCAGCCAAGATCTAGCGTCGAACACCGGGGAGCTGTTTTTT. It is translated as CASSQDLASNTGELFF.

V is TRBV2 and J is TRBJ1-1; unclear D gene. CDR1 is SNHLY, CDR2 FYNNEI, per germline. CDR3 length: 12 amino acids. Trimming shortened V by 7 bases and J by 11 bases, and 17 bases separated the two germline ends. The CDR3 nucleotides are TGTGCCAGCAAGGTGGAGGCCCCGTGGGCTTTCTTT. Translation gives CASKVEAPWAFF.

V usage is TRBV11-2 and J usage is TRBJ2-5; TRBD2 matches at 11 bases. After removal of 1 base from V and 4 bases from J, the junction contained 8 bases not matched to a gene. The CDR3 covers 17 residues. Germline V gene sequence: CDR1 SGHAT, CDR2 FQNNGV. The CDR3 bases are TGTGCCAGCAGCTTAGTAGGTAGCGGGAGGGCCATAGAGACCCAGTACTTC. This codes for CASSLVGSGRAIETQYF.

This chain joins TRBV18 and TRBJ2-6; no reliable D call. V shed 4 bases and J shed 0 bases, with 10 bases lying between them. This CDR3 contains 16 residues. The germline V gene has CDR1 KGHSH and CDR2 LQKENI. CDR3 nucleotides: TGTGCCAGCTCACAGACAATGAGCTCTGGGGCCAACGTCCTGACTTTC. It translates to CASSQTMSSGANVLTF.

The chain combines TRBV10-3 with TRBJ2-4, with TRBD2 matching 9 bases. Germline V gives CDR1 ENHRY, CDR2 SYGVKD. The trim removed 6 bases at V and 6 bases at J, leaving 9 bases unmatched. CDR3 length: 15 amino acids. The DNA for the CDR3 is TGTGCCATCAGCGAGATCGCGGGGGGGGGAAACATTCAGTACTTC. This translates into CAISEIAGGGNIQYF.

The chain carries TRBV28 and TRBJ1-1; weak D call: TRBD1 (6 bases). V shed 9 bases and J shed 5 bases, with 22 bases lying between them. From germline, CDR1 is MDHEN and CDR2 SYDVKM. The CDR3 sequence is 15 residues long. Here the CDR3 DNA reads TGTGCCAGTCCTGCGCCTGGGACAAGAGCGACTGAAGCTTTCTTT. Translating gives CASPAPGTRATEAFF.

Only one count was recorded for this clone. The chain joins TRBV7-9 to TRBJ2-1; no definite D call. Trimming took 4 bases from V and 10 from J, leaving 14 bases between them. Germline V lookup: CDR1 SEHNR, CDR2 FQNEAQ (reference sequence). The CDR3 length is 13 residues. The CDR3 DNA reads as TGTGCCAGCAGCTCGCAACCGGGTGGAGAGCAGTTCTTC. As protein: CASSSQPGGEQFF. Based on the CDR3 plus reference TRBV7-9 and TRBJ2-1, the full variable domain is DTGVSQNPRHKITKRGQNVTFRCDPISEHNRLYWYRQTLGQGPEFLTYFQNEAQLEKSRLLSDRFSAERPKGSFSTLEIQRTEQGDSAMYLCASSSQPGGEQFFGPGTRLTVL.

The chain is built from TRBV19 and TRBJ2-7; TRBD1 might be the D (6 bases). From germline, CDR1 is LNHDA and CDR2 SQIVND (reference sequence). The CDR3 consists of 14 residues. Trimming shortened V by 6 bases and J by 2 bases, and 14 bases separated the two germline ends. The CDR3 DNA follows: TGTGCCAGTAGGAATTCGGACAGTCCCTACGAGCAGTACTTC. Its translation is CASRNSDSPYEQYF.

The chain has TRBV19 and TRBJ2-7, with D perhaps TRBD1 (5 bases). Trimming left V 3 bases short and J 2 bases short, with 5 bases between. Germline CDR1 is LNHDA and CDR2 is SQIVND (reference sequence). The CDR3 consists of 12 residues. For the CDR3, the DNA is TGTGCCAGTAGTATGGGGCCCTACGAGCAGTACTTC. This sequence encodes CASSMGPYEQYF.

V is TRBV6-5 and J is TRBJ2-3; the D gene is possibly TRBD2 (6 bases). This CDR3 has 14 residues. With 9 bases removed from V and 8 bases from J, the gap between germline ends came to 21 bases. The germline gives CDR1 MNHEY, CDR2 SVGAGI. The CDR3 loop is CASTGTPPQFTQYF. The CDR3 nucleotides read TGTGCCAGTACCGGGACTCCGCCACAGTTTACGCAGTATTTT.

V and J are TRBV28 and TRBJ2-1; 9 nucleotides line up with TRBD1. Germline values: CDR1 MDHEN, CDR2 SYDVKM. The CDR3 is 16 residues long. Trimming cost V 5 bases and J 3 bases; bases outside gene matches: 8. CDR3 bases: TGTGCCAGCAGTGTTGCGACAGGGGGAAACTACAATGAGCAGTTCTTC. This codes for CASSVATGGNYNEQFF.

V gene TRBV29-1 combines with J gene TRBJ2-3; 9 bases line up with TRBD1. Germline V gene data show CDR1 as SQVTM and CDR2 as ANQGSEA. J lost 4 bases, V lost 8 bases, and 7 bases had no gene match. The CDR3 runs 13 residues. The CDR3, as DNA: TGCAGCCTTGGGGACAGGGATCCAGATACGCAGTATTTT. Protein: CSLGDRDPDTQYF.

This chain joins TRBV11-1 and TRBJ2-3; 9 bases align to TRBD2. CDR3 size: 15 residues. Germline V lookup: CDR1 SGHAT, CDR2 FQDESV (reference sequence). Germline trimming cut 0 bases from V and 3 bases from J; bases unmatched to any gene: 1. CDR3 sequence reads: CASSLASGRTDTQYF. CDR3 bases: TGTGCCAGCAGCTTAGCTAGCGGGAGAACAGATACGCAGTATTTT.

The chain joins TRBV4-1 to TRBJ2-1; tentatively, D is TRBD2 (5 bases). In germline, CDR1 is MGHRA, CDR2 YSYEKL. V was clipped by 0 bases and J by 4 bases, with 19 bases between them. The CDR3 contains 18 residues. The CDR3 bases are TGCGCCAGCAGCCAAGAGCCCAGCGGAGAGCGGCTTTACAATGAGCAGTTCTTC. Translating it yields CASSQEPSGERLYNEQFF.

This clone showed up just a few times. The chain uses TRBV28 and TRBJ2-7; 7 bases map to TRBD1. The CDR3 spans 16 residues. Trimming at V came to 4 bases and at J to 5 bases, leaving 14 bases not matched to a gene. Germline CDR1 MDHEN, CDR2 SYDVKM. CDR3 protein: CASSSGTAGSGHEQYF. In DNA, the CDR3 is TGTGCCAGCAGTTCCGGGACAGCTGGTTCGGGCCACGAGCAGTACTTC.

This chain uses TRBV9 with TRBJ1-6; no clear D gene. The germline V and J ends were trimmed by 0 bases and 0 bases, with 13 bases remaining between them. This CDR3 has 18 amino acids. Germline V gives CDR1 SGDLS, CDR2 YYNGEE. The CDR3: CASSVGPGTSSYNSPLHF. The CDR3 DNA is TGTGCCAGCAGCGTAGGTCCAGGCACGAGCTCCTATAATTCACCCCTCCACTTT.

V usage is TRBV6-5 and J usage is TRBJ2-7; D unresolved. Trimming left V 0 bases short and J 1 base short, with 13 bases between. CDR1 is MNHEY, CDR2 SVGAGI, per germline. The CDR3 loop spans 16 amino acids. Here the CDR3 DNA reads TGTGCCAGCAGTTACTCTCTCCCGCCCGCGTCCTACGAGCAGTACTTC. Translating gives CASSYSLPPASYEQYF.

The chain joins TRBV19 to TRBJ1-4, with D hard to call. The germline CDR1 and CDR2 sequences are LNHDA and SQIVND (reference sequence). V was pared by 5 bases and J by 8 bases, with 18 bases between. The CDR3 has 15 amino acids. CDR3 sequence: CASSPRPLPREKLFF. The CDR3 DNA reads as TGTGCCAGTAGTCCCCGTCCCCTACCCCGGGAAAAACTGTTTTTT. Combining the CDR3 with reference TRBV19 and TRBJ1-4 gives the whole variable domain DGGITQSPKYLFRKEGQNVTLSCEQNLNHDAMYWYRQDPGQGLRLIYYSQIVNDFQKGDIAEGYSVSREKKESFPLTVTSAQKNPTAFYLCASSPRPLPREKLFFGSGTQLSVL.

This clone was picked up one time. The chain links TRBV5-5 to TRBJ2-7; TRBD2 matches at 7 bases. This CDR3 spans 14 amino acids. Germline-derived CDR1 and CDR2 are SGHKS and YYEKEE (reference sequence). Trimming cost V 2 bases and J 6 bases; bases outside gene matches: 8. The CDR3 protein is CASSLVAGASEQYF. The DNA of the CDR3 is TGTGCCAGCAGCTTAGTTGCGGGAGCTTCCGAGCAGTACTTC.